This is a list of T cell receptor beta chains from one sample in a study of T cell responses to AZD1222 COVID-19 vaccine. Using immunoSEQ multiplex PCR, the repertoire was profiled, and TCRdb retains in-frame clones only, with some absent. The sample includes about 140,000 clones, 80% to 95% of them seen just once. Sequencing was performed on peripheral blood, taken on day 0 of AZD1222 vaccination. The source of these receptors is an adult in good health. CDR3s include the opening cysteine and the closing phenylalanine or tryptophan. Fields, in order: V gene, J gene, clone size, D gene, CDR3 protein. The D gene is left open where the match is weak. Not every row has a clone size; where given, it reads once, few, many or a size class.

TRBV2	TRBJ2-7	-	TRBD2	CASRTSWNHEQYF
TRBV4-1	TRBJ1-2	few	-	CASSQDVAGHYGYTF
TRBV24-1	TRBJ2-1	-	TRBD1	CATSDLGQGAGEQFF
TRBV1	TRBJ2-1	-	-	CTSSPSGRLLSYNEQFF
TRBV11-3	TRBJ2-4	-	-	CASSPSGQINIQYF
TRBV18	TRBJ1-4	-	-	CASSPQWGANEKLFF
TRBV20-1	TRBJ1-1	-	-	CSAVGNTEAFF
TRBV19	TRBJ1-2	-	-	CASSIAGYWGYTF
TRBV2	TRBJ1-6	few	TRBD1	CATRTGPSSYNSPLHF
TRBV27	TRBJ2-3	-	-	CASSRQISTDTQYF
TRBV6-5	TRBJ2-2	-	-	CASSFRRGGELFF
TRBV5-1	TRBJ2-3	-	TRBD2	CASSIGLAGGSTDTQYF
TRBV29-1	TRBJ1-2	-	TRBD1	CSVTGGEFYGYTF
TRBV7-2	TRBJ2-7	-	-	CASSWGVRRGHSSYEQYF
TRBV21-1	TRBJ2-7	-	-	CASSKDCQGAYEQYF
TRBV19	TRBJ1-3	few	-	CATAVDRNSGNTIYF
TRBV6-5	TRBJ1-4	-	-	CASTPIATNEKLFF
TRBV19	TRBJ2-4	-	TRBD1	CASRRDRENIQYF
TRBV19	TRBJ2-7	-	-	CASSIDSGYEQYF
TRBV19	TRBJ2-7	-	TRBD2	CASSMNFRRGGSYEQYF
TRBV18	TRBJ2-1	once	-	CASSPGTTYNEQFF
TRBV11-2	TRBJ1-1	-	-	CASSLDLMNTEAFF
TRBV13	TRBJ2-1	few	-	CASRFGSEQFF
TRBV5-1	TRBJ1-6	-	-	CASSPQAANNSPLHF
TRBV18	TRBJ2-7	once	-	CASSPPGGINEQYF
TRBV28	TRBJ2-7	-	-	CASSFTDEQYF
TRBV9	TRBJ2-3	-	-	CASSVSPIGADTQYF
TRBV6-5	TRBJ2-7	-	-	CASSDRFLSSYEQYF
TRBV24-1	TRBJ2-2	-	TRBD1	CATSDWQGQVELFF
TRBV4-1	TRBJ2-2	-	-	CASSTRRVQGMNTGELFF
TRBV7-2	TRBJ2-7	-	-	CASSLGWKDEQYF
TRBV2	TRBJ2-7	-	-	CASIKSEGADEQYF
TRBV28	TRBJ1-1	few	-	CASHAADTTYRRNTEAFF
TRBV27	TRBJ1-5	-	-	CASSLTGTGSNQPQHF
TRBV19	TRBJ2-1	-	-	CASSNRALTNEQFF